These 25 T cell receptor beta chains came from one sample sequenced in a study of shared clonotypes between healthy human individuals. Sequenced by immunoSEQ multiplex PCR; TCRdb stores in-frame clones only, minus some. The sample gives millions of clones, more than 80% of which show up once; 0.13% to 0.15% is in the top ten. The sequenced sample was naive CD4+ T cells sorted from blood. Subset specified: CD45RA+ positively selected. The receptor source for this set is a man aged 18 to 35 in good health.

The DNA for the CDR3 is TGTGCCAGCAGCGTGTCCGTCGCGAACACCGGGGAGCTGTTTTTT. It is translated as CASSVSVANTGELFF. This chain joins TRBV9 and TRBJ2-2; D remains unclear. Germline V gene lookup returns CDR1 SGDLS and CDR2 YYNGEE. The V end lost 2 bases, the J end lost 0 bases, and 8 bases lay between the germline ends. The CDR3 spans 15 residues.

The rearrangement uses TRBV2 and TRBJ2-7, with D possibly TRBD2 on 6 matching bases. This CDR3 is built from 15 residues. Germline V CDR1 and CDR2: SNHLY, FYNNEI. V was shortened by 8 bases and J by 4 bases, with 21 bases between the two germline ends. In DNA form, the CDR3 reads TGTGCCAGCGGACTCCCGCTAGCGCTCAGTTACGAGCAGTACTTC. Translation gives CASGLPLALSYEQYF.

The chain has TRBV7-9 and TRBJ2-3; 7 bases fit TRBD2. V was clipped by 7 bases and J by 6 bases; unmatched bases: 7. This CDR3 is built from 13 residues. CDR1 SEHNR and CDR2 FQNEAQ come from the germline V gene (reference sequence). Written as DNA, the CDR3 is TGTGCCAGCAATCTGCGGGAGTTGGATACGCAGTATTTT. The encoded protein is CASNLRELDTQYF.

This chain links TRBV2 with TRBJ1-1; 9 bases fit TRBD1. The trim removed 11 bases at V and 5 bases at J, leaving 15 bases unmatched. CDR1 SNHLY and CDR2 FYNNEI come from the germline V gene. The CDR3 spans 15 residues. The CDR3 nucleotides read TGTGCCGGCAAGGGGGGACAGGGTCCTGGGACTGAAGCTTTCTTT. Residues: CAGKGGQGPGTEAFF.

The chain joins TRBV18 to TRBJ2-3, with 9 bases identical to TRBD2. After removal of 6 bases from V and 5 bases from J, the junction contained 9 bases not matched to a gene. Germline CDR1 reads KGHSH; CDR2 reads LQKENI. The CDR3 is made up of 15 amino acids. The CDR3 nucleotides read TGTGCCAGCTCCTTAGCGGGGGCCAGGGGAGATACGCAGTATTTT. Translated, it gives CASSLAGARGDTQYF.

The table lists this clone with a count of one. V is TRBV5-4 and J is TRBJ1-2, with D perhaps matching TRBD1 (5 bases). Trimming pared 0 bases from V and 7 bases from J, leaving 10 bases between. The CDR3 totals 13 residues. Per germline, CDR1 SGHNT and CDR2 YYREEE (reference sequence). The CDR3 bases are TGTGCCAGCAGCTTGGTACAGGACGGTGGCTACACCTTC. Amino acids: CASSLVQDGGYTF.

This chain links TRBV10-3 with TRBJ2-4; D might be TRBD1 or TRBD2, each matching 5 bases. In germline, CDR1 is ENHRY, CDR2 SYGVKD. V was trimmed by 2 bases and J by 5 bases, leaving 10 bases between them. The CDR3 is 14 residues long. CDR3 DNA sequence: TGTGCCATCAGTGAGGGGGCCGGGGAAAACATTCAGTACTTC. This translates into CAISEGAGENIQYF.

V gene TRBV6-6 combines with J gene TRBJ2-5; the D gene could be TRBD1 or TRBD2 (5 bases each). The V end lost 6 bases, the J end lost 4 bases, and 9 bases lay between the germline ends. The CDR3 runs 12 residues. The germline gives CDR1 MNHNY, CDR2 SVGAGI (reference sequence). This chain's CDR3 is CASSPGAETQYF. The CDR3, as DNA: TGTGCCAGCAGCCCCGGGGCAGAGACCCAGTACTTC.

This clone was observed a single time. The chain joins TRBV5-4 to TRBJ2-1, with TRBD2 identical over 10 bases. Germline trimming cut 2 bases from V and 8 bases from J; bases unmatched to any gene: 7. The V gene's germline CDR1 is SGHNT and CDR2 YYREEE (reference sequence). The CDR3 sequence is 15 residues long. The CDR3 coding sequence is TGTGCCAGCAGCTTCATTGGGACTAGCGTCTATGAGCAGTTCTTC. It codes for CASSFIGTSVYEQFF.

The rearrangement links TRBV28 to TRBJ1-5; weak D call: TRBD1 (6 bases). In germline, CDR1 is MDHEN, CDR2 SYDVKM. This CDR3 comprises 14 residues. V lost 11 bases, J lost 1 base, and 15 bases lay in between. DNA for the CDR3: TGTGCCTCAAAGGGGGGGGTAAGCAATCAGCCCCAGCATTTT. Residues: CASKGGVSNQPQHF.

In this sample, this clone turned up once. The chain joins TRBV15 to TRBJ2-7; TRBD1 matches at 9 bases. The CDR3 has 17 amino acids. The germline gives CDR1 LNHNV, CDR2 YYDKDF (reference sequence). Losses at the gene ends were 1 base for V and 3 bases for J; bases not matched to a gene: 10. For the CDR3, the DNA is TGTGCCACCAGCAGAGGAGGGGGGACAGGGTTTTTCTACGAGCAGTACTTC. It codes for CATSRGGGTGFFYEQYF.

The CDR3 DNA reads as TGTGCCAGCAGCCAGGTCCCCAAAAACATTCAGTACTTC. Translated: CASSQVPKNIQYF. The rearrangement uses TRBV5-5 and TRBJ2-4; D remains unclear. Germline V CDR1 and CDR2: SGHKS, YYEKEE (reference sequence). V was pared by 4 bases and J by 2 bases, with 7 bases between. CDR3 length: 13 residues.

Details on this clone: Other DNA sequences in the same sample also yield this CDR3. This sequence joins TRBV30 and TRBJ1-2, with TRBD1 identical over 9 bases. The CDR3 is 13 amino acids. CDR1 and CDR2 (germline): GTSNPN, SVGIG (reference sequence). The ends lost 2 bases at V and 4 bases at J; junction bases unmatched: 2. The CDR3 loop is CAWSPGQGYGYTF. The CDR3 DNA is TGTGCCTGGAGTCCGGGACAGGGCTATGGCTACACCTTC.

This sequence joins TRBV2 and TRBJ2-2; D is uncertain. The V end lost 7 bases, the J end lost 4 bases, and 13 bases lay between the germline ends. This CDR3 contains 14 residues. Germline V CDR1 and CDR2: SNHLY, FYNNEI. This CDR3 reads CASTRASTTGELFF. The DNA of the CDR3 is TGTGCCAGCACCCGGGCCTCGACCACCGGGGAGCTGTTTTTT.

V gene TRBV10-3 combines with J gene TRBJ2-2, with 7 positions matching TRBD2. Trimming took 2 bases from V and 2 from J; bases not matched to a gene: 14. The CDR3 runs 19 residues. Germline values: CDR1 ENHRY, CDR2 SYGVKD. CDR3 protein: CAISEPPTLTSSNTGELFF. Here the CDR3 DNA reads TGTGCCATCAGTGAGCCCCCGACTTTGACTAGCTCAAACACCGGGGAGCTGTTTTTT.

The chain couples TRBV19 to TRBJ2-3; D unresolved. CDR3 length: 11 residues. V was shortened by 3 bases and J by 6 bases, with 4 bases between the two germline ends. CDR1 is LNHDA, CDR2 SQIVND, per germline (reference sequence). This CDR3 reads CASSMYDTQYF. As DNA, the CDR3 is TGTGCCAGTAGTATGTACGATACGCAGTATTTT.

The chain uses TRBV5-4 and TRBJ2-3, with 11 bases that match TRBD1. In germline, CDR1 is SGHNT, CDR2 YYREEE (reference sequence). With 4 bases clipped from V and 3 bases from J, the junction kept 10 bases outside the gene matches. The CDR3 runs to 17 residues. The CDR3, as DNA: TGTGCCAGCAGCGGGACAGGGGGGCCCCTCGGGACAGATACGCAGTATTTT. Its translation: CASSGTGGPLGTDTQYF.

Worth noting for this clone: The same CDR3 arises from other DNA sequences in this sample as well. The genes are TRBV5-1 and TRBJ2-3; TRBD1 might be the D (5 bases). From germline, CDR1 is SGHRS and CDR2 YFSETQ. The CDR3 loop spans 12 amino acids. V lost 1 base to trimming and J lost 5 bases, with 5 bases between them. The CDR3 loop is CASSLTGDTQYF. The CDR3 DNA reads as TGCGCCAGCAGCTTGACAGGAGATACGCAGTATTTT.

CDR3 DNA: TGTGCCTGGAGCCATCAGGCGACAGCCGGGGTTCAGCCCCAGCATTTT. It yields the protein CAWSHQATAGVQPQHF. The rearrangement uses TRBV30 and TRBJ1-5, with D tentatively TRBD1 (5 bases). This CDR3 is 16 amino acids long. V lost 3 bases, J lost 6 bases, and 21 bases lay in between. Germline V gene data show CDR1 as GTSNPN and CDR2 as SVGIG (reference sequence). Full variable domain (missing parts from reference TRBV30 and TRBJ1-5): SQTIHQWPATLVQPVGSPLSLECTVEGTSNPNLYWYRQAAGRGLQLLFYSVGIGQISSEVPQNLSASRPQDRQFILSSKKLLLSDSGFYLCAWSHQATAGVQPQHFGDGTRLSIL.

The count of this clone is one. V and J are TRBV7-9 and TRBJ2-3; 13 bases fit TRBD2. The CDR3 is 16 residues long. Germline values: CDR1 SEHNR, CDR2 FQNEAQ (reference sequence). The V and J ends lost 7 bases and 2 bases, in that order; junction bases with no gene match: 6. CDR3 loop: CASNPGLAGSTDTQYF. CDR3 coding DNA: TGTGCCAGCAACCCGGGACTAGCGGGGTCCACAGATACGCAGTATTTT.

Comments on this clone: Other DNA sequences in this specimen translate into the identical CDR3. V and J are TRBV5-1 and TRBJ1-3, with a weak D call TRBD1 (5 bases). This CDR3 is 14 amino acids long. CDR1 and CDR2 from the germline V gene are SGHRS and YFSETQ. V lost 1 base to trimming and J lost 1 base, with 6 bases between them. CDR3 amino acids: CASSLPGSGNTIYF. The CDR3 nucleotides are TGCGCCAGCAGCTTGCCAGGGTCTGGAAACACCATATATTTT. Complete variable domain (other parts from reference TRBV5-1 and TRBJ1-3): KAGVTQTPRYLIKTRGQQVTLSCSPISGHRSVSWYQQTPGQGLQFLFEYFSETQRNKGNFPGRFSGRQFSNSRSEMNVSTLELGDSALYLCASSLPGSGNTIYFGEGSWLTVV.

The CDR3 reads CASSLQGRPADYGYTF. As DNA, the CDR3 is TGCGCCAGCAGTCTCCAGGGAAGGCCCGCCGACTATGGCTACACCTTC. The chain couples TRBV5-1 to TRBJ1-2, with D perhaps matching TRBD1 (5 bases). Germline assignment: CDR1 SGHRS and CDR2 YFSETQ. The CDR3 consists of 16 residues. V lost 5 bases to trimming and J lost 3 bases, with 20 bases between them.

This chain joins TRBV5-6 and TRBJ1-2; no clear D. The CDR3 is 16 residues long. From germline, CDR1 is SGHDT and CDR2 YYEEEE. The germline V and J ends were trimmed by 3 bases and 0 bases, with 15 bases remaining between them. In DNA form, the CDR3 reads TGTGCCAGCAGCTCTCTGGACGGGAGGGCTAACTATGGCTACACCTTC. As protein: CASSSLDGRANYGYTF.

The chain combines TRBV7-9 with TRBJ2-7; 14 bases are shared with TRBD2. Germline loops: CDR1 SEHNR, CDR2 FQNEAQ (reference sequence). The length of the CDR3 is 18 residues. V trimming: 5 bases; J trimming: 0 bases; junction bases outside the gene matches: 9. In DNA, the CDR3 is TGTGCCAGCAGCGCGTTGACTAGCGGGAGGGTTAGCTCCTACGAGCAGTACTTC. Protein sequence: CASSALTSGRVSSYEQYF.

The J gene is TRBJ2-7, the V gene TRBV5-1; D unresolved. V lost 0 bases to trimming and J lost 3 bases, with 13 bases between them. This CDR3 contains 15 residues. The germline CDR1 and CDR2 sequences are SGHRS and YFSETQ. The DNA for the CDR3 is TGCGCCAGCAGCTTGGGCCCCTCCGCCCTCTACGAGCAGTACTTC. This codes for CASSLGPSALYEQYF. The full variable domain, its missing parts supplied by reference TRBV5-1 and TRBJ2-7, is KAGVTQTPRYLIKTRGQQVTLSCSPISGHRSVSWYQQTPGQGLQFLFEYFSETQRNKGNFPGRFSGRQFSNSRSEMNVSTLELGDSALYLCASSLGPSALYEQYFGPGTRLTVT.